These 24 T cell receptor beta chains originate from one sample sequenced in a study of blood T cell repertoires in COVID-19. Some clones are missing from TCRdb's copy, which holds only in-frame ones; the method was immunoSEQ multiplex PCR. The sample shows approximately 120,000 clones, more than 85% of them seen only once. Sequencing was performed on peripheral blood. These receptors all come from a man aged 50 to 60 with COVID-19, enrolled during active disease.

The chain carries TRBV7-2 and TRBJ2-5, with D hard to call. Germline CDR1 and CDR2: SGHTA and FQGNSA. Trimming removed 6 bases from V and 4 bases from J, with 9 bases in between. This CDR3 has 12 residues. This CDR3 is CASRLDAETQYF. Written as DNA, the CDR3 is TGTGCCAGCAGGCTAGATGCAGAGACCCAGTACTTC.

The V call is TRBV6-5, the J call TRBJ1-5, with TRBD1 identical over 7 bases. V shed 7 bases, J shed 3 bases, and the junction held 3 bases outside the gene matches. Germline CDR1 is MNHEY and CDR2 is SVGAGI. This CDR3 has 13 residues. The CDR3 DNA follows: TGTGCCAGCACCCAGGGGGTCAATCAGCCCCAGCATTTT. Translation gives CASTQGVNQPQHF.

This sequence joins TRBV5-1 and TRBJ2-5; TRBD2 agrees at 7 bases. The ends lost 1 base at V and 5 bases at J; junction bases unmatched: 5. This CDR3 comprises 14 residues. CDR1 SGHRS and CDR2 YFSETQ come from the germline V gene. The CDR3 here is CASSLNSGGETQYF. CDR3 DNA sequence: TGCGCCAGCAGCTTGAATTCCGGGGGGGAGACCCAGTACTTC.

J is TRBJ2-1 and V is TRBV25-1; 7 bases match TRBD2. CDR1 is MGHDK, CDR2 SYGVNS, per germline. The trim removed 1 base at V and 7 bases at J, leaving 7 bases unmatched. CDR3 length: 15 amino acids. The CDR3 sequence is CASSEFGGSDNEQFF. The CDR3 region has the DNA TGTGCCAGCAGTGAATTTGGCGGGAGTGATAATGAGCAGTTCTTC.

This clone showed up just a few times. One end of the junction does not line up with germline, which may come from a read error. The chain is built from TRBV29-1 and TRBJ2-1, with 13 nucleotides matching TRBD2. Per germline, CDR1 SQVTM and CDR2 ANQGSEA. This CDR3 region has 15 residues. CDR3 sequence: CSVEGLAGVGNEQFF. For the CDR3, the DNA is TGCAGCGTGGAAGGACTAGCGGGAGTAGGTAATGAGCAGTTCTTC.

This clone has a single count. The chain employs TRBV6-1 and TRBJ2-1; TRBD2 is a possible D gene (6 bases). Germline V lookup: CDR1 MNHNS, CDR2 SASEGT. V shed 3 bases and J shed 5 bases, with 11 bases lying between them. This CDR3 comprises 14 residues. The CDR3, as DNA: TGTGCCAGCAGTGATGGAGGGGCCCACAATGAGCAGTTCTTC. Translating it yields CASSDGGAHNEQFF.

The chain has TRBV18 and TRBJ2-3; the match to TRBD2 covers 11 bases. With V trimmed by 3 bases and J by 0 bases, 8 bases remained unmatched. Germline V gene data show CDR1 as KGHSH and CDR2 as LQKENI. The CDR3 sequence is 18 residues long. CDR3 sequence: CASSPRLAGSWSTDTQYF. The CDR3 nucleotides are TGTGCCAGCTCACCTCGACTAGCGGGATCCTGGAGCACAGATACGCAGTATTTT.

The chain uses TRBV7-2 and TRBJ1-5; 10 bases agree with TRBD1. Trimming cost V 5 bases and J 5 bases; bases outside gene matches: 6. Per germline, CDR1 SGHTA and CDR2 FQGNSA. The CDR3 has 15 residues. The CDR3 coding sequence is TGTGCCAGCAGCCTTAGGACAGGGGGGGATCAGCCCCAGCATTTT. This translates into CASSLRTGGDQPQHF.

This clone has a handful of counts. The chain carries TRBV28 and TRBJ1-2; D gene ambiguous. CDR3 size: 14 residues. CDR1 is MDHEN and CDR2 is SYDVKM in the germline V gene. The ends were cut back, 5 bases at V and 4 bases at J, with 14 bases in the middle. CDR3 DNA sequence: TGTGCCAGCAGTCCGCGTGTGGGAGGCTATGGCTACACCTTC. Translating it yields CASSPRVGGYGYTF.

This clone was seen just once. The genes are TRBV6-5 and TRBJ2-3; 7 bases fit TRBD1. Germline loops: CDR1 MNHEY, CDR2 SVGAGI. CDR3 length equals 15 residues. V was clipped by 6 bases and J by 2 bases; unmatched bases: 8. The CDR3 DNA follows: TGTGCCAGCAGGTGGGACAGCCAGCCCACAGATACGCAGTATTTT. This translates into CASRWDSQPTDTQYF.

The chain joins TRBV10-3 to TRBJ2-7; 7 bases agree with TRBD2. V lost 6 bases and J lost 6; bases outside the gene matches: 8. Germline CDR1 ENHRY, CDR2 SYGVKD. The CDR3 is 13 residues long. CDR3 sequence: CAIRGEGSGEQYV. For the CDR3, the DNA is TGTGCCATCAGGGGGGAGGGGAGCGGCGAGCAGTACGTC.

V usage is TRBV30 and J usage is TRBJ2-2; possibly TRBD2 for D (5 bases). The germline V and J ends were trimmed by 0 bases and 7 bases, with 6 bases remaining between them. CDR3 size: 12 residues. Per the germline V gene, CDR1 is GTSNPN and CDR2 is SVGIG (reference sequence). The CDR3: CAWSVRGGELFF. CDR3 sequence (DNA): TGTGCCTGGAGTGTACGGGGCGGGGAGCTGTTTTTT.

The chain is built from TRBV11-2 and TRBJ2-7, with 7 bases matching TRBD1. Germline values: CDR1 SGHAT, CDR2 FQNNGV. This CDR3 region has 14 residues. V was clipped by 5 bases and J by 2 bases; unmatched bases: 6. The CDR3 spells CASSLMTGPYEQYV. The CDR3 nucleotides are TGTGCCAGCAGCCTCATGACAGGGCCCTACGAGCAGTACGTC.

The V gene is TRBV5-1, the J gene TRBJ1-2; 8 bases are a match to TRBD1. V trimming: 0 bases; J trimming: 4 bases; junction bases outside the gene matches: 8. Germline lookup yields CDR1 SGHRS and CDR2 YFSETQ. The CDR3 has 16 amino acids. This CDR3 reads CASSLASGGSVYGYTF. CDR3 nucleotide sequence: TGCGCCAGCAGCTTGGCTTCAGGGGGCTCCGTCTATGGCTACACCTTC.

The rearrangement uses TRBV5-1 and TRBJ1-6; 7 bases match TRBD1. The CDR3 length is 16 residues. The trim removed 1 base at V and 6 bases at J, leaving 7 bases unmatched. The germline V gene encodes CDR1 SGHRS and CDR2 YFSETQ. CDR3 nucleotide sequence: TGCGCCAGCAGCTTGATCCAGGGGGTTGGTAATTCACCCCTCCACTTT. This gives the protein CASSLIQGVGNSPLHF.

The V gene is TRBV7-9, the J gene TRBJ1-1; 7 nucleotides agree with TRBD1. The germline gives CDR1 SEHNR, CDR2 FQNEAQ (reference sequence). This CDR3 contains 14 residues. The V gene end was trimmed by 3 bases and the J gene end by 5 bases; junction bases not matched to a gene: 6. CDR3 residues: CASSLLAGGTEAFF. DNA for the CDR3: TGTGCCAGCAGCTTGCTGGCAGGGGGTACTGAAGCTTTCTTT.

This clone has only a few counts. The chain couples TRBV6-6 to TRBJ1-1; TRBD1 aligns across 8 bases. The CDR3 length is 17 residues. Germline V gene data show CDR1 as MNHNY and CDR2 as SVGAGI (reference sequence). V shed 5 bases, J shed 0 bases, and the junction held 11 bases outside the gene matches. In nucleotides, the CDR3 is TGTGCCAGCAGTCGTCGGGGCGCAGGGGGCATGAACACTGAAGCTTTCTTT. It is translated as CASSRRGAGGMNTEAFF.

This CDR3 reads CASSLDPSRALYEQYF. CDR3 bases: TGTGCCAGCAGCTTGGACCCTAGCCGGGCCCTTTACGAGCAGTACTTC. The rearrangement links TRBV7-2 to TRBJ2-7, with D tentatively TRBD2 (5 bases). The germline V gene encodes CDR1 SGHTA and CDR2 FQGNSA. This CDR3 has 16 residues. Trimming cost V 3 bases and J 4 bases, with 19 bases left between them.

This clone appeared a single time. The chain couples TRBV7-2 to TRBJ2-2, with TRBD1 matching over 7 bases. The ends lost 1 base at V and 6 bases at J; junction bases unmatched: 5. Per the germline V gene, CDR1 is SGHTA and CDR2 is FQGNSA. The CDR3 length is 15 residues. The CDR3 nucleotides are TGTGCCAGCAGCTTAGGATGGCAGGGGGCCGGGGAGCTGTTTTTT. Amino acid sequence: CASSLGWQGAGELFF.

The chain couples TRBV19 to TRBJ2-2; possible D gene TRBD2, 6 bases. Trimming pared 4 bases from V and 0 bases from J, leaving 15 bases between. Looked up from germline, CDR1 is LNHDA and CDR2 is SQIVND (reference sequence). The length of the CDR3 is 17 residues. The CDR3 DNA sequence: TGTGCCAGTAGTACCCATTCCGGGACTGCGAACACCGGGGAGCTGTTTTTT. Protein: CASSTHSGTANTGELFF.

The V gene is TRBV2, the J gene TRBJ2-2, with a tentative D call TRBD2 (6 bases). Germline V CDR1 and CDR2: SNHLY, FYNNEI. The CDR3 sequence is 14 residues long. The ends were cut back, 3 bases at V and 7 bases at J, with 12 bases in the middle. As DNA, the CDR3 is TGTGCCAGCAGTGACGGGCGGGAAGGCGGGGAGCTGTTTTTT. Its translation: CASSDGREGGELFF.

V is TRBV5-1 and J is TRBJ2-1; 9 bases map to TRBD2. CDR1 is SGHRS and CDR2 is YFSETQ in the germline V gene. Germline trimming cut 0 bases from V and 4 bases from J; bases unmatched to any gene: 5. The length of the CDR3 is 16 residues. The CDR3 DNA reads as TGCGCCAGCAGCTTGGTTGTGACTAGCGGTTACAATGAGCAGTTCTTC. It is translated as CASSLVVTSGYNEQFF.

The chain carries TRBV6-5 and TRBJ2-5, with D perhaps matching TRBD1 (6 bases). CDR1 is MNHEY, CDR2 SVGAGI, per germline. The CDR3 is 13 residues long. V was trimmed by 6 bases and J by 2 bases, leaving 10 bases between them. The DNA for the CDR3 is TGTGCCAGCAGAAGGACAGCACAAGAGACCCAGTACTTC. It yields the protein CASRRTAQETQYF.

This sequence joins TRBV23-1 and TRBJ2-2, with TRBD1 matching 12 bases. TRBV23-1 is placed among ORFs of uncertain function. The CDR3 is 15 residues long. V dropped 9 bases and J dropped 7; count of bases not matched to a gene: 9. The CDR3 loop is CARSRDRGLHGELFF. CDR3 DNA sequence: TGCGCCAGGTCTCGGGACAGGGGGCTACACGGGGAGCTGTTTTTT.